The 29 T cell receptor beta chains listed next were all sequenced from one sample in a study of cytomegalovirus exposure and HLA in healthy donors. The primer mix had 60 Vbeta and 13 Jbeta primers. Generated by immunoSEQ multiplex PCR, the TCRdb table keeps only in-frame clones and is missing some. This table has some 160,000 clones, over 70% appearing once. The material sequenced was PBMCs. These receptors were collected from a woman between 25 and 40 years old in good health and CMV-seronegative.

This chain joins TRBV5-1 and TRBJ2-7, with a tentative D call TRBD1 (6 bases). The CDR3 spans 15 residues. Trimming removed 3 bases from V and 2 bases from J, with 15 bases in between. Germline V lookup: CDR1 SGHRS, CDR2 YFSETQ. In DNA, the CDR3 is TGCGCCAGCAGCTCAGGAACAGGGCCCCCCTACGAGCAGTACTTC. Amino acids: CASSSGTGPPYEQYF. The entire variable domain, with the rest obtained from reference TRBV5-1 and TRBJ2-7, is as follows: KAGVTQTPRYLIKTRGQQVTLSCSPISGHRSVSWYQQTPGQGLQFLFEYFSETQRNKGNFPGRFSGRQFSNSRSEMNVSTLELGDSALYLCASSSGTGPPYEQYFGPGTRLTVT.

This chain uses TRBV15 with TRBJ1-1, with a tentative D call TRBD1 (5 bases). The germline gives CDR1 LNHNV, CDR2 YYDKDF (reference sequence). There are 15 residues in the CDR3. The V gene lost 1 base and the J gene lost 1 base, with 10 bases spanning the gap. The CDR3 spells CATSRGGVGNTEAFF. In DNA, the CDR3 is TGTGCCACCAGCAGAGGGGGGGTAGGGAACACTGAAGCTTTCTTT.

The rearrangement links TRBV10-3 to TRBJ2-4; 7 bases line up with TRBD1. Trimming at V came to 2 bases and at J to 1 base, leaving 2 bases not matched to a gene. This CDR3 comprises 15 residues. The germline gives CDR1 ENHRY, CDR2 SYGVKD. CDR3 nucleotides: TGTGCCATCAGTGAGGACAGGGACGCCAAAAACATTCAGTACTTC. Translating gives CAISEDRDAKNIQYF.

This clone was counted between two and nine times. The rearrangement links TRBV5-5 to TRBJ1-1; D is ambiguous. Deletions cut 5 bases from V and 1 base from J, with 12 bases between. The CDR3 is made up of 14 amino acids. Germline assignment: CDR1 SGHKS and CDR2 YYEKEE (reference sequence). CDR3 sequence: CASRQGGRNTEAFF. The CDR3 DNA reads as TGTGCCAGCAGGCAAGGAGGGAGGAACACTGAAGCTTTCTTT.

This chain uses TRBV4-1 with TRBJ1-5; 10 bases map to TRBD1. From germline, CDR1 is MGHRA and CDR2 YSYEKL. The CDR3 is 17 amino acids. V shed 4 bases and J 0 bases; nucleotides not matched to a gene: 6. CDR3: CASSPGTGEDSNQPQHF. The CDR3, as DNA: TGCGCCAGCAGCCCAGGGACAGGGGAAGATAGCAATCAGCCCCAGCATTTT.

The CDR3 nucleotides are TGCGCCAGCAGCTTTTCAGGGTACAATCAGCCCCAGCATTTT. This gives the protein CASSFSGYNQPQHF. The V call is TRBV5-1, the J call TRBJ1-5, with D possibly TRBD1 on 5 matching bases. The CDR3 is 14 amino acids. Germline assignment: CDR1 SGHRS and CDR2 YFSETQ. The germline V and J ends were trimmed by 2 bases and 3 bases, with 9 bases remaining between them.

This clone has a single count. This rearrangement joins TRBV5-5 to TRBJ2-1; perhaps TRBD1 as D (6 bases). Trimming removed 4 bases from V and 9 bases from J, with 14 bases in between. The CDR3 is 13 residues long. From germline, CDR1 is SGHKS and CDR2 YYEKEE (reference sequence). The CDR3: CASSPAGVGEQFF. The CDR3 nucleotides are TGTGCCAGCAGCCCCGCAGGGGTTGGTGAGCAGTTCTTC.

This chain connects TRBV28 to TRBJ1-5; D is uncertain. The CDR3 runs 15 residues. The germline CDR1 and CDR2 sequences are MDHEN and SYDVKM. The V gene lost 7 bases and the J gene lost 8 bases, with 21 bases spanning the gap. CDR3 nucleotides: TGTGCCAGCAATCCCCTGGGCGGCACGGGGAAGCCCCAGCATTTT. Protein product: CASNPLGGTGKPQHF.

This chain uses TRBV5-1 with TRBJ2-1, with 9 bases fitting TRBD1. The V gene end was trimmed by 0 bases and the J gene end by 4 bases; junction bases not matched to a gene: 2. Germline loops: CDR1 SGHRS, CDR2 YFSETQ. The CDR3 sequence is 15 residues long. The CDR3 protein is CASSLGDRDYNEQFF. CDR3 nucleotide sequence: TGCGCCAGCAGCTTGGGGGACAGGGATTACAATGAGCAGTTCTTC.

V usage is TRBV10-3 and J usage is TRBJ1-1; weak D call: TRBD1 (6 bases). This CDR3 has 13 amino acids. The germline CDR1 and CDR2 sequences are ENHRY and SYGVKD. V lost 10 bases and J 4 bases, leaving 16 bases between the germline ends. The CDR3 loop is CAKREGEGTEAFF. In DNA form, the CDR3 reads TGTGCCAAAAGAGAGGGGGAGGGCACTGAAGCTTTCTTT.

The V gene is TRBV5-4, the J gene TRBJ2-7; TRBD1 is a possible D gene (7 bases). Germline V lookup: CDR1 SGHNT, CDR2 YYREEE (reference sequence). The CDR3 has 16 residues. Trimming removed 0 bases at V and 2 bases at J, with 15 bases between. CDR3 protein: CASSLGGTVKAYEQYF. The CDR3 bases are TGTGCCAGCAGCTTGGGCGGGACAGTGAAAGCCTACGAGCAGTACTTC.

The CDR3 loop is CASSLGSGNYGYTF. CDR3 DNA sequence: TGTGCCAGCAGTTTAGGGTCGGGGAACTATGGCTACACCTTC. The rearrangement uses TRBV28 and TRBJ1-2; D uncertain. Trimming removed 2 bases at V and 2 bases at J, with 9 bases between. The CDR3 contains 14 residues. CDR1 and CDR2 (germline): MDHEN, SYDVKM.

The CDR3 nucleotides read TGTGCCAGCAGGGCAGGGGGCGAGCAGTACTTC. It translates to CASRAGGEQYF. The rearrangement uses TRBV25-1 and TRBJ2-7, with 7 bases fitting TRBD1. V shed 6 bases and J 6 bases; nucleotides not matched to a gene: 2. This CDR3 has 11 residues. Germline loops: CDR1 MGHDK, CDR2 SYGVNS.

The chain is built from TRBV25-1 and TRBJ1-3; 7 bases match TRBD1. With 4 bases clipped from V and 1 base from J, the junction kept 4 bases outside the gene matches. Germline assignment: CDR1 MGHDK and CDR2 SYGVNS. The CDR3 has 15 amino acids. CDR3 residues: CASSGYRGSGNTIYF. The CDR3 nucleotides read TGTGCCAGCAGTGGTTACAGGGGATCTGGAAACACCATATATTTT.

In this sample, this clone turned up once. The J gene is TRBJ2-3, the V gene TRBV30; TRBD2 agrees at 8 bases. Germline trimming cut 4 bases from V and 2 bases from J; bases unmatched to any gene: 11. The CDR3 consists of 16 residues. Germline-derived CDR1 and CDR2 are GTSNPN and SVGIG (reference sequence). DNA for the CDR3: TGTGCCTGGACCCTAAAGGGACTAGGACCCACAGATACGCAGTATTTT. Protein product: CAWTLKGLGPTDTQYF.

The chain uses TRBV2 and TRBJ2-7; 7 bases are shared with TRBD1. The CDR3 spans 14 residues. In germline, CDR1 is SNHLY, CDR2 FYNNEI. J lost 1 base, V lost 6 bases, and 6 bases had no gene match. This chain's CDR3 is CASRVDRLSYEQYF. CDR3 in DNA: TGTGCCAGCAGAGTGGACAGGTTATCCTACGAGCAGTACTTC.

J is TRBJ1-5 and V is TRBV2, with D unresolved. In germline, CDR1 is SNHLY, CDR2 FYNNEI. V was trimmed by 3 bases and J by 11 bases, leaving 8 bases between them. This CDR3 spans 11 amino acids. The CDR3 protein is CASSEGRTQHF. The CDR3 bases are TGTGCCAGCAGTGAGGGGAGGACCCAGCATTTT.

V usage is TRBV6-1 and J usage is TRBJ1-2; tentatively, D is TRBD1 (6 bases). The CDR3 is 12 amino acids. Trimming removed 8 bases at V and 7 bases at J, with 14 bases between. Germline V lookup: CDR1 MNHNS, CDR2 SASEGT. The CDR3 reads CASSAGEGGYTF. In DNA, the CDR3 is TGTGCCAGCTCCGCAGGGGAGGGTGGCTACACCTTC.

This chain links TRBV2 with TRBJ2-7; 9 nucleotides agree with TRBD1. The CDR3 contains 15 residues. V gave up 4 bases and J gave up 4 bases; unmatched junction bases: 8. The germline V gene encodes CDR1 SNHLY and CDR2 FYNNEI. CDR3 bases: TGTGCCAGCAGTGTTTTTTTGGGACAGGGTTACGAGCAGTACTTC. Its translation is CASSVFLGQGYEQYF.

The chain combines TRBV13 with TRBJ2-5; possible D gene TRBD2, 6 bases. CDR3 length: 15 residues. V lost 3 bases, J lost 1 base, and 12 bases lay in between. The germline CDR1 and CDR2 sequences are PRHDT and FYEKMQ (reference sequence). CDR3 in DNA: TGTGCCAGCAGCTTTGGTCGGGGGATCCAAGAGACCCAGTACTTC. Translation: CASSFGRGIQETQYF.

A single count supports this clone. This rearrangement joins TRBV18 to TRBJ2-3, with 14 positions matching TRBD2. The CDR3 spans 18 residues. The ends lost 6 bases at V and 4 bases at J; junction bases unmatched: 12. Per germline, CDR1 KGHSH and CDR2 LQKENI. CDR3 region: CASSRIGLAGGPSDTQYF. The CDR3 region has the DNA TGTGCCAGCTCCCGCATCGGACTAGCGGGGGGCCCCTCAGATACGCAGTATTTT. Variable domain in full (rest from reference TRBV18 and TRBJ2-3): NAGVMQNPRHLVRRRGQEARLRCSPMKGHSHVYWYRQLPEEGLKFMVYLQKENIIDESGMPKERFSAEFPKEGPSILRIQQVVRGDSAAYFCASSRIGLAGGPSDTQYFGPGTRLTVL.

The CDR3 spells CASSHGGSQPQHF. CDR3 bases: TGTGCCAGCAGCCACGGGGGGAGTCAGCCCCAGCATTTT. This chain links TRBV14 with TRBJ1-5, with TRBD1 as a possible D gene (5 bases). V was cut by 3 bases and J by 6 bases, with 9 bases left in between. Germline loops: CDR1 SGHDN, CDR2 FVKESK. CDR3 length: 13 amino acids.

This chain links TRBV5-1 with TRBJ1-6; TRBD1 aligns across 10 bases. The CDR3 has 15 amino acids. Trimming removed 2 bases from V and 6 bases from J; junction bases left unmatched: 2. Germline CDR1 and CDR2: SGHRS and YFSETQ. CDR3 loop: CASSFGTGVNSPLHF. The DNA of the CDR3 is TGCGCCAGCAGCTTTGGGACAGGGGTTAATTCACCCCTCCACTTT. Together with reference TRBV5-1 and TRBJ1-6, the CDR3 gives the full variable domain: KAGVTQTPRYLIKTRGQQVTLSCSPISGHRSVSWYQQTPGQGLQFLFEYFSETQRNKGNFPGRFSGRQFSNSRSEMNVSTLELGDSALYLCASSFGTGVNSPLHFGNGTRLTVT.

This clone showed up just a few times. This rearrangement joins TRBV29-1 to TRBJ2-5, with TRBD2 as a possible D gene (5 bases). Per the germline V gene, CDR1 is SQVTM and CDR2 is ANQGSEA. The CDR3 runs to 13 residues. Trimming cost V 4 bases and J 5 bases, with 14 bases left between them. The CDR3 sequence is CSVARLAGETQYF. The CDR3 bases are TGCAGCGTTGCCCGGCTAGCCGGGGAGACCCAGTACTTC.

This clone has only a few counts. V usage is TRBV15 and J usage is TRBJ1-2, with D perhaps TRBD1 (5 bases). Germline V gene lookup returns CDR1 LNHNV and CDR2 YYDKDF (reference sequence). V dropped 8 bases and J dropped 4 bases, with 14 bases sitting between them. The CDR3 extends over 13 amino acids. Here the CDR3 reads CATRQTSAYGYTF. The CDR3 nucleotides read TGTGCCACCCGACAGACGTCCGCCTATGGCTACACCTTC.

The chain employs TRBV4-1 and TRBJ2-3, with 12 nucleotides matching TRBD2. The CDR3 runs 17 residues. Germline trimming cut 1 base from V and 8 bases from J; bases unmatched to any gene: 10. CDR1 and CDR2 (germline): MGHRA, YSYEKL. The CDR3 DNA is TGCGCCAGCAGCCAAGCAGGGTGGCTAGCGGGGGGGTCTACGCAGTATTTT. Translation: CASSQAGWLAGGSTQYF.

V usage is TRBV5-1 and J usage is TRBJ1-6, with TRBD1 as a possible D gene (5 bases). The CDR3 consists of 14 residues. Germline loops: CDR1 SGHRS, CDR2 YFSETQ. V was trimmed by 1 base and J by 10 bases, leaving 12 bases between them. Here the CDR3 DNA reads TGCGCCAGCAGCTTGCAGGGATTTACCTCACCCCTCCACTTT. Encoded protein: CASSLQGFTSPLHF.

The chain joins TRBV29-1 to TRBJ2-5, with 13 nucleotides matching TRBD2. Gene TRBJ2-7 matches the end of the DNA better, so the J call may be wrong. This CDR3 is built from 13 residues. Germline values: CDR1 SQVTM, CDR2 ANQGSEA. CDR3 DNA: TGCAGCGCCTGGACTAGCGGGGGCTACGAGCAGTACTTC. It specifies CSAWTSGGYEQYF.

The chain recombines TRBV9 with TRBJ2-3, with 8 nucleotides matching TRBD2. The junction had 12 bases not matched to a gene; V was cut back by 3 bases and J by 3 bases. The germline V gene encodes CDR1 SGDLS and CDR2 YYNGEE. The CDR3 extends over 17 amino acids. The CDR3 DNA reads TGTGCCAGCAGCGCCCAGAGGACGGGGGGGTCTACAGATACGCAGTATTTT. This encodes CASSAQRTGGSTDTQYF.